A single sample is the source of the 5 T cell receptor beta chains below, sequenced in a study of metastatic and nonmetastatic thyroid tumors. Prior to thyroid surgery, none of the patients had received any treatment. TCRdb re-called the PCR reads via MiXCR. Of some 14,000 clones listed, approximately 30% are singletons. Sequencing used tumor tissue. The receptors derive from a male donor with papillary thyroid cancer or a benign thyroid nodule (not recorded which). Some clones in this sample may be carry-over from other donors' samples.

The sample holds many counts of this clone. The rearrangement joins TRBV6-4 to TRBJ2-3; the D gene is possibly TRBD2 (6 bases). Trimming shortened V by 0 bases and J by 1 base, and 11 bases separated the two germline ends. Per the germline V gene, CDR1 is MRHNA and CDR2 is SNTAGT. The CDR3 is 16 residues long. The CDR3 region has the DNA TGTGCCAGCAGTGACTCAAGAGGCGGGGGCACAGATACGCAGTATTTT. It codes for CASSDSRGGGTDTQYF.

This clone was seen only a few times. This may arise from a read error, as a much more abundant clone is one base away. This rearrangement joins TRBV27 to TRBJ2-3; the D gene is possibly TRBD1 (6 bases). The CDR3 is made up of 18 amino acids. Germline CDR1 reads MNHEY; CDR2 reads SMNVEV (reference sequence). In nucleotides, the CDR3 is TGTGCCAGCAGCTTATCACACCTGGTCTACAGGGTGCGGGATACGCAGTATTTT. As protein: CASSLSHLVYRVRDTQYF.

The gene calls are TRBV9 and TRBJ1-2, with a possible D match to TRBD1 (6 bases). The CDR3 is 16 residues long. Trimming left V 4 bases short and J 8 bases short, with 24 bases between. Germline-derived CDR1 and CDR2 are SGDLS and YYNGEE. The CDR3 region has the DNA TGTGCCAGCAGCTTACCTTCCTCAGGGGAGAAAAGGGGCTACACCTTC. Protein: CASSLPSSGEKRGYTF.

The chain joins TRBV6-1 to TRBJ1-6; no clear D. Germline loops: CDR1 MNHNS, CDR2 SASEGT. Trimming took off 3 bases at V and 5 bases at J, with 8 bases between the two ends. CDR3 size: 14 residues. CDR3 sequence (DNA): TGTGCCAGCAGTGAGGGCAGGAATAATTCACCCCTCCACTTT. Its translation: CASSEGRNNSPLHF.

The V call is TRBV20-1, the J call TRBJ1-3; the D is unclear. V gave up 4 bases and J gave up 0 bases, with 13 bases separating them. This CDR3 has 15 amino acids. CDR1 and CDR2 (germline): DFQATT, SNEGSKA (reference sequence). For the CDR3, the DNA is TGCAGTGCTATCCCTATTCGGAGCTCTGGAAACACCATATATTTT. It is translated as CSAIPIRSSGNTIYF.